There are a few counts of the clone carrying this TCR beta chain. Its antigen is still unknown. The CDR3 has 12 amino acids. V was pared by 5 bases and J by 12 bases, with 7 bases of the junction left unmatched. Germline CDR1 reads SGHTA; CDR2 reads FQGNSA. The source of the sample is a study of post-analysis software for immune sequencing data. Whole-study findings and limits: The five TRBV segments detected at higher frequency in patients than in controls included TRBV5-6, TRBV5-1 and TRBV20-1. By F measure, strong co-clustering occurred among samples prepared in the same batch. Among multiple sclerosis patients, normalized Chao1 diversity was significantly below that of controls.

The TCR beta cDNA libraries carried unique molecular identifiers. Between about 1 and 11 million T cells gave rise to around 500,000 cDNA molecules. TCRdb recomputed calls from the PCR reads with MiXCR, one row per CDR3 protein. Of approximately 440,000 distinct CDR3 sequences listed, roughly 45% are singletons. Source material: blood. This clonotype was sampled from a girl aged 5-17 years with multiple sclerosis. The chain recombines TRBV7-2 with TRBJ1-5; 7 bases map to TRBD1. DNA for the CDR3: TGTGCCAGCAGCCTCCGTACAGGGGACCAGCATTTT. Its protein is CASSLRTGDQHF.